The 25 T cell receptor beta chains reported below all come from one sample, sequenced in a study of shared clonotypes between healthy human individuals. TCRdb keeps only in-frame clones here, not all; method: immunoSEQ multiplex PCR. Of about 480,000 clones detected, around 79% appear once; the ten largest clones hold approximately 12%. The sample was PBMCs. Receptor source: a woman in her 40s in good health. Some clones in this sample may be carry-over from other donors' samples.

This clone was picked up many times. V and J are TRBV7-2 and TRBJ1-2; a weak D match, TRBD1 (6 bases). V lost 4 bases, J lost 6 bases, and 15 bases lay in between. The CDR3 runs 14 residues. The germline V gene has CDR1 SGHTA and CDR2 FQGNSA. The CDR3 protein is CASSSGQRVNGYTF. As DNA, the CDR3 is TGTGCCAGCAGCTCGGGACAAAGGGTGAATGGCTACACCTTC.

The chain uses TRBV5-6 and TRBJ2-1; 10 bases agree with TRBD2. Germline V gene lookup returns CDR1 SGHDT and CDR2 YYEEEE. This CDR3 comprises 17 residues. The ends lost 1 base at V and 0 bases at J; junction bases unmatched: 4. CDR3 sequence (DNA): TGTGCCAGCAGCTTGCTAGCGGGAGTAACCTCCTACAATGAGCAGTTCTTC. Protein product: CASSLLAGVTSYNEQFF.

This clone was detected ten times or more. The chain is built from TRBV5-4 and TRBJ1-2; 7 bases match TRBD1. V lost 0 bases and J lost 4; bases outside the gene matches: 6. Looked up from germline, CDR1 is SGHNT and CDR2 is YYREEE (reference sequence). The CDR3 loop spans 15 amino acids. CDR3 sequence (DNA): TGTGCCAGCAGCTTGGAAGGGGGCCGGGGCTATGGCTACACCTTC. Translating it yields CASSLEGGRGYGYTF.

For the CDR3, the DNA is TGTGCCAGTAGTACGGAGGAAGGACATGGGGGGCAGTTCTTC. This encodes CASSTEEGHGGQFF. The J gene is TRBJ2-1, the V gene TRBV19; D is possibly TRBD1 or TRBD2 (5 bases each). The germline V and J ends were trimmed by 4 bases and 12 bases, with 19 bases remaining between them. CDR3 length equals 14 residues. Germline lookup yields CDR1 LNHDA and CDR2 SQIVND (reference sequence).

This chain links TRBV7-9 with TRBJ1-1; D call uncertain. The CDR3 consists of 13 residues. Germline V lookup: CDR1 SEHNR, CDR2 FQNEAQ (reference sequence). Trimming removed 0 bases from V and 3 bases from J, with 5 bases in between. The CDR3 DNA sequence: TGTGCCAGCAGCTTAGCGGGCTACACTGAAGCTTTCTTT. Encoded protein: CASSLAGYTEAFF.

The rearrangement joins TRBV7-1 to TRBJ2-5, with a possible D match to TRBD2 (5 bases). TRBV7-1 is placed among ORFs of uncertain function. The length of the CDR3 is 12 residues. V gave up 4 bases and J gave up 5 bases, with 8 bases separating them. The CDR3 nucleotides read TGTGCCAGCAGCTTAGCGATCGAGACCCAGTACTTC. Translation: CASSLAIETQYF.

This sequence joins TRBV5-1 and TRBJ2-5, with 8 bases fitting TRBD2. The J call is uncertain, as TRBJ2-7 better fits the DNA end. The CDR3 loop spans 13 amino acids. The V gene's germline CDR1 is SGHRS and CDR2 YFSETQ. The CDR3 sequence: CASSGTSSYEQYF. CDR3 bases: TGCGCCAGCAGCGGGACTAGTAGCTACGAGCAGTACTTC.

V is TRBV7-9 and J is TRBJ2-2, with 8 positions matching TRBD2. The germline CDR1 and CDR2 sequences are SEHNR and FQNEAQ (reference sequence). The length of the CDR3 is 16 residues. Germline trimming cut 4 bases from V and 8 bases from J; bases unmatched to any gene: 12. CDR3 nucleotides: TGTGCCAGCAGCTCTCCGGGACTAGGGGGTACTGGGGAGCTGTTTTTT. Protein product: CASSSPGLGGTGELFF.

In the case of this clone: This sample also contains other DNA sequences that code for the same CDR3. The V call is TRBV2, the J call TRBJ2-5; D is uncertain. CDR1 is SNHLY and CDR2 is FYNNEI in the germline V gene. The CDR3 has 11 amino acids. Trimming shortened V by 5 bases and J by 1 base, and 2 bases separated the two germline ends. CDR3 sequence reads: CASSPQETQYF. Written as DNA, the CDR3 is TGTGCCAGCAGTCCCCAAGAGACCCAGTACTTC. Together with reference TRBV2 and TRBJ2-5, the CDR3 gives the full variable domain: EPEVTQTPSHQVTQMGQEVILRCVPISNHLYFYWYRQILGQKVEFLVSFYNNEISEKSEIFDDQFSVERPDGSNFTLKIRSTKLEDSAMYFCASSPQETQYFGPGTRLLVL.

This chain joins TRBV15 and TRBJ2-5; D gene uncertain. This CDR3 spans 14 amino acids. Germline CDR1 and CDR2: LNHNV and YYDKDF (reference sequence). Trimming took 5 bases from V and 2 from J, leaving 12 bases between them. CDR3 sequence reads: CATSADRAQETQYF. The CDR3 coding sequence is TGTGCCACCAGCGCTGACCGGGCTCAAGAGACCCAGTACTTC.

There are many counts of this clone. J is TRBJ1-6 and V is TRBV28; D is uncertain. CDR3 length: 13 residues. CDR1 and CDR2 from the germline V gene are MDHEN and SYDVKM. V dropped 5 bases and J dropped 9 bases, with 11 bases sitting between them. Here the CDR3 DNA reads TGTGCCAGCAGTAGGACCTCCAGTTCACCCCTCCACTTT. It specifies CASSRTSSSPLHF.

The rearrangement joins TRBV29-1 to TRBJ1-5, with D tentatively TRBD1 (6 bases). CDR1 and CDR2 (germline): SQVTM, ANQGSEA. V was clipped by 7 bases and J by 6 bases, with 13 bases between them. The CDR3 sequence is 12 residues long. In DNA, the CDR3 is TGCAGCGCCGGGGGGGGCGGTCAGCCCCAGCATTTT. Its translation is CSAGGGGQPQHF. Looking up the rest from reference TRBV29-1 and TRBJ1-5 gives the full variable domain: SAVISQKPSRDICQRGTSLTIQCQVDSQVTMMFWYRQQPGQSLTLIATANQGSEATYESGFVIDKFPISRPNLTFSTLTVSNMSPEDSSIYLCSAGGGGQPQHFGDGTRLSIL.

The CDR3 nucleotides read TGTGCCAGCACGGGGGCGGATAGCAATCAGCCCCAGCATTTT. Translation: CASTGADSNQPQHF. The rearrangement links TRBV21-1 to TRBJ1-5. TRBV21-1 is given as a pseudogene. The CDR3 spans 14 residues.

The chain combines TRBV18 with TRBJ2-3; TRBD1 agrees at 10 bases. Unmatched junction bases numbered 10, after V lost 8 bases and J lost 5 bases. The CDR3 is made up of 15 amino acids. CDR1 is KGHSH, CDR2 LQKENI, per germline. The CDR3: CASAVTGGSLDTQYF. The CDR3 DNA reads as TGTGCCAGCGCCGTGACAGGGGGCTCATTAGATACGCAGTATTTT.

V is TRBV11-2 and J is TRBJ2-1, with D unclear. Between the trimmed V and J ends, which lost 0 bases and 5 bases, there was a span of 11 bases. This CDR3 is 15 amino acids long. Germline CDR1 SGHAT, CDR2 FQNNGV. In DNA, the CDR3 is TGTGCCAGCAGCTTAGATCGGCCCGAGAACAATGAGCAGTTCTTC. Residues: CASSLDRPENNEQFF.

This clone has just a few counts. CDR3 region: CASSDEQGYTEAFF. The CDR3 nucleotides are TGTGCCAGCAGTGACGAACAGGGATACACTGAAGCTTTCTTT. V usage is TRBV2 and J usage is TRBJ1-1; tentative D call: TRBD1 (6 bases). This CDR3 is built from 14 residues. In germline, CDR1 is SNHLY, CDR2 FYNNEI. V was trimmed by 3 bases and J by 3 bases, leaving 11 bases between them.

The chain has TRBV5-6 and TRBJ1-6, with 7 bases identical to TRBD1. The V gene's germline CDR1 is SGHDT and CDR2 YYEEEE. The CDR3 is 14 amino acids. V shed 1 base and J 9 bases; nucleotides not matched to a gene: 4. CDR3 sequence (DNA): TGTGCCAGCAGCTTGCCAGGGGGAAGTTCACCCCTCCACTTT. Protein sequence: CASSLPGGSSPLHF.

The chain recombines TRBV9 with TRBJ2-7; 10 bases fit TRBD2. Per germline, CDR1 SGDLS and CDR2 YYNGEE. Trimming removed 1 base from V and 5 bases from J; junction bases left unmatched: 3. CDR3 size: 14 residues. This CDR3 reads CASSVRAGGDEQYF. CDR3 in DNA: TGTGCCAGCAGCGTACGAGCGGGAGGGGACGAGCAGTACTTC.

V usage is TRBV5-1 and J usage is TRBJ2-7, with TRBD2 matching over 8 bases. Trimming took 5 bases from V and 2 from J; bases not matched to a gene: 6. The CDR3 consists of 14 residues. Germline CDR1 reads SGHRS; CDR2 reads YFSETQ. The CDR3 DNA reads TGCGCCAGCAGGCTCACTAGCGGCACCTACGAGCAGTACTTC. It is translated as CASRLTSGTYEQYF.

This clone was picked up a small number of times. The chain is built from TRBV7-2 and TRBJ2-7; 8 nucleotides line up with TRBD2. The J segment lost 4 bases and the V segment lost 5 bases, leaving 7 bases of the junction unmatched. CDR3 length: 14 amino acids. Germline-derived CDR1 and CDR2 are SGHTA and FQGNSA. The CDR3 coding sequence is TGTGCCAGCAGCCCCAGCGGGAGTTTGTACGAGCAGTACTTC. Residues: CASSPSGSLYEQYF.

The chain employs TRBV5-1 and TRBJ2-4; 7 bases agree with TRBD1. The CDR3 loop spans 14 amino acids. Germline V gives CDR1 SGHRS, CDR2 YFSETQ. J lost 7 bases, V lost 4 bases, and 8 bases had no gene match. This CDR3 reads CASSDETGANIQYF. CDR3 DNA sequence: TGCGCCAGCAGCGACGAAACAGGGGCGAACATTCAGTACTTC.

The rearrangement joins TRBV14 to TRBJ2-1, with 11 bases lining up with TRBD2. The junction had 13 bases not matched to a gene; V was cut back by 3 bases and J by 6 bases. Per the germline V gene, CDR1 is SGHDN and CDR2 is FVKESK. CDR3 length equals 18 residues. CDR3 in amino acids: CASSHPRLAGRWGNEQFF. DNA of the CDR3: TGTGCCAGCAGCCATCCCCGACTAGCGGGAAGGTGGGGCAATGAGCAGTTCTTC.

This chain connects TRBV13 to TRBJ2-7; D not certain. Germline V gives CDR1 PRHDT, CDR2 FYEKMQ (reference sequence). V was pared by 5 bases and J by 4 bases, with 9 bases between. The CDR3 consists of 12 residues. In DNA form, the CDR3 reads TGTGCCAGCAGCGTGGGTACGTACGAGCAGTACTTC. Its protein is CASSVGTYEQYF. The full variable domain, completed using reference TRBV13 and TRBJ2-7, is AAGVIQSPRHLIKEKRETATLKCYPIPRHDTVYWYQQGPGQDPQFLISFYEKMQSDKGSIPDRFSAQQFSDYHSELNMSSLELGDSALYFCASSVGTYEQYFGPGTRLTVT.

V usage is TRBV10-3 and J usage is TRBJ1-2; 7 bases line up with TRBD1. The CDR3 totals 14 residues. Germline CDR1 and CDR2: ENHRY and SYGVKD. The junction had 5 bases not matched to a gene; V was cut back by 4 bases and J by 3 bases. The CDR3 spells CAISVTGRDYGYTF. DNA of the CDR3: TGTGCCATCAGTGTGACAGGGAGGGACTATGGCTACACCTTC.

As concerns this clone: Other DNA sequences from this sample encode an identical CDR3 as well. The V call is TRBV5-6, the J call TRBJ2-7, with TRBD1 as a possible D gene (6 bases). V dropped 0 bases and J dropped 4 bases, with 8 bases sitting between them. Germline V gene data show CDR1 as SGHDT and CDR2 as YYEEEE. The CDR3 is made up of 13 amino acids. CDR3 DNA: TGTGCCAGCAGCTTGGAGAGGGGGTACGAGCAGTACTTC. It specifies CASSLERGYEQYF.